Each of the 6 T cell receptor beta chains below was sequenced from the same sample in a study of PD-1 blockade in classical Hodgkin lymphoma. After autologous stem cell transplantation all patients relapsed, and prior brentuximab vedotin exposure differed between cohorts. TCRdb keeps only in-frame clones here, not all; method: immunoSEQ multiplex PCR. The table has about 17,000 clones, around 72% seen once. The sequencing used peripheral blood mononuclear cells (PBMCs), collected at baseline. The source of these receptors is a human donor with classical Hodgkin lymphoma.

The chain couples TRBV18 to TRBJ2-7; no definite D call. This CDR3 is built from 14 residues. V lost 3 bases, J lost 0 bases, and 9 bases lay in between. CDR1 and CDR2 from the germline V gene are KGHSH and LQKENI. CDR3 in DNA: TGTGCCAGCTCACCCACAGCCGACTCCTACGAGCAGTACTTC. Translated: CASSPTADSYEQYF.

This clone was counted only a few times. The V gene is TRBV18, the J gene TRBJ1-4; the D is unclear. Trimming pared 1 base from V and 5 bases from J, leaving 5 bases between. The CDR3 length is 13 residues. CDR1 and CDR2 from the germline V gene are KGHSH and LQKENI. The CDR3 sequence: CASSPQGNEKLFF. Written as DNA, the CDR3 is TGTGCCAGCTCACCACAAGGGAATGAAAAACTGTTTTTT.

The CDR3 DNA follows: TGTGCCAGCAGCTTAGTACGGGAGATCTATGGCTACACCTTC. Its translation: CASSLVREIYGYTF. V usage is TRBV7-9 and J usage is TRBJ1-2; D is unresolved. Trimming shortened V by 1 base and J by 4 bases, and 10 bases separated the two germline ends. CDR3 length: 14 amino acids. Germline-derived CDR1 and CDR2 are SEHNR and FQNEAQ (reference sequence).

The rearrangement links TRBV7-8 to TRBJ1-5; 10 positions agree with TRBD1. Trimming took 3 bases from V and 1 from J; bases not matched to a gene: 3. The CDR3 extends over 16 amino acids. CDR1 is SGHVS and CDR2 is FQNEAQ in the germline V gene. The CDR3: CASSLTGGFSNQPQHF. CDR3 nucleotide sequence: TGTGCCAGCAGCTTGACAGGGGGCTTCAGCAATCAGCCCCAGCATTTT.

The chain recombines TRBV27 with TRBJ2-5; 8 nucleotides line up with TRBD2. Germline loops: CDR1 MNHEY, CDR2 SMNVEV (reference sequence). The CDR3 runs to 15 residues. Germline trimming cut 4 bases from V and 4 bases from J; bases unmatched to any gene: 8. The chain's CDR3 is CASSSITSGSETQYF. As DNA, the CDR3 is TGTGCCAGCAGTTCAATAACTAGCGGATCAGAGACCCAGTACTTC.

V is TRBV29-1 and J is TRBJ2-1; no firm D call. The germline gives CDR1 SQVTM, CDR2 ANQGSEA. Trimming left V 5 bases short and J 3 bases short, with 8 bases between. There are 12 residues in the CDR3. The CDR3 DNA sequence: TGCAGCGTTCAGTTTAACTACAATGAGCAGTTCTTC. It translates to CSVQFNYNEQFF.